These 15 T cell receptor beta chains were sequenced from one sample in a study of a mutant IDH1 vaccine in newly diagnosed glioma. For these receptors, no antigen is known. Time point indicated: week 47, end of study. Every single dose of the vaccine, 300 ug of mutant IDH1 20-mer peptide, came with topical imiquimod. Profiling relied on immunoSEQ multiplex PCR, and the TCRdb table lists in-frame clones only, not all of them. The table has over 75,000 clones, about 81% seen once. The sequences come from PBMCs, collected from a glioma patient whose treatment included an IDH1 peptide vaccine. The receptors derive from a middle-aged man with glioma.

The V gene is TRBV4-1, the J gene TRBJ2-1; no reliable D call. The CDR3 runs to 17 residues. V lost 1 base, J lost 0 bases, and 13 bases lay in between. The germline V gene has CDR1 MGHRA and CDR2 YSYEKL. CDR3 protein: CASSQVDLGISYNEQFF. The DNA of the CDR3 is TGCGCCAGCAGCCAAGTCGACTTGGGCATCTCCTACAATGAGCAGTTCTTC.

V gene TRBV19 combines with J gene TRBJ2-1; the D is unclear. This CDR3 region has 13 residues. Germline-derived CDR1 and CDR2 are LNHDA and SQIVND (reference sequence). V lost 4 bases and J lost 2, with 6 bases in between. The CDR3 spells CASSTDAYNEQFF. CDR3 nucleotide sequence: TGTGCCAGTAGTACCGACGCCTACAATGAGCAGTTCTTC.

The chain links TRBV10-1 to TRBJ2-7, with D perhaps TRBD1 (6 bases). This CDR3 has 13 amino acids. The V gene's germline CDR1 is WNHNN and CDR2 SYGVQD (reference sequence). V was pared by 4 bases and J by 5 bases, with 12 bases between. Written as DNA, the CDR3 is TGCGCCAGCAGTGTTACAGGGTTGGACGAGCAGTACTTC. It translates to CASSVTGLDEQYF.

The chain recombines TRBV4-1 with TRBJ1-2; D is possibly TRBD1 (5 bases). CDR1 and CDR2 (germline): MGHRA, YSYEKL. This CDR3 comprises 15 residues. With 0 bases removed from V and 9 bases from J, the gap between germline ends came to 17 bases. CDR3 nucleotides: TGCGCCAGCAGCCAAGAATTGGGGGTGCTATGGAGCTACACCTTC. Its translation: CASSQELGVLWSYTF.

The J gene is TRBJ2-7, the V gene TRBV5-1; D may be TRBD2 (6 bases). CDR3 size: 14 residues. V was clipped by 4 bases and J by 2 bases, with 13 bases between them. Per the germline V gene, CDR1 is SGHRS and CDR2 is YFSETQ. This CDR3 reads CASSRGDGTYEQYF. CDR3 coding DNA: TGCGCCAGCAGCCGCGGGGACGGGACCTACGAGCAGTACTTC.

The chain couples TRBV19 to TRBJ1-1, with D perhaps matching TRBD1 (5 bases). V gave up 3 bases and J gave up 4 bases, with 18 bases separating them. Germline V gene sequence: CDR1 LNHDA, CDR2 SQIVND (reference sequence). This CDR3 is 16 amino acids long. The CDR3 loop reads CASSIDRRGIFTEAFF. Written as DNA, the CDR3 is TGTGCCAGTAGTATTGACAGACGAGGGATTTTCACTGAAGCTTTCTTT.

The DNA for the CDR3 is TGTGCCAGCAGCCCTAGTGGAGAAAAACTGTTTTTT. It encodes CASSPSGEKLFF. This chain connects TRBV27 to TRBJ1-4; D ambiguous. The V gene lost 6 bases and the J gene lost 8 bases, with 10 bases spanning the gap. The germline CDR1 and CDR2 sequences are MNHEY and SMNVEV (reference sequence). This CDR3 has 12 residues.

This rearrangement joins TRBV27 to TRBJ1-4, with 9 nucleotides matching TRBD1. The V segment lost 6 bases and the J segment 7 bases; nucleotides outside the gene matches: 9. The germline V gene encodes CDR1 MNHEY and CDR2 SMNVEV (reference sequence). The CDR3 sequence is 15 residues long. The CDR3 loop reads CASRKQGALGEKLFF. CDR3 DNA: TGTGCCAGCAGAAAACAGGGGGCGCTAGGTGAAAAACTGTTTTTT.

This sequence joins TRBV6-5 and TRBJ1-2; TRBD1 aligns across 10 bases. V shed 7 bases and J 6 bases; nucleotides not matched to a gene: 5. The CDR3 runs to 13 residues. Germline V gene lookup returns CDR1 MNHEY and CDR2 SVGAGI. CDR3 nucleotides: TGTGCCAGCACGGGACAGGGGAAAGATGGCTACACCTTC. Its protein is CASTGQGKDGYTF.

V usage is TRBV19 and J usage is TRBJ2-1, with D perhaps TRBD1 (5 bases). The CDR3 is made up of 13 amino acids. The germline gives CDR1 LNHDA, CDR2 SQIVND (reference sequence). Trimming shortened V by 5 bases and J by 6 bases, and 11 bases separated the two germline ends. The CDR3 DNA reads as TGTGCCAGTAGTCCAGGGCTGAGCAATGAGCAGTTCTTC. Translating gives CASSPGLSNEQFF.

This clone was seen more than once but under ten times. The chain combines TRBV30 with TRBJ1-1; TRBD1 matches 7 bases. The ends lost 0 bases at V and 11 bases at J; junction bases unmatched: 6. There are 12 residues in the CDR3. Per the germline V gene, CDR1 is GTSNPN and CDR2 is SVGIG (reference sequence). This CDR3 is CAWSVGQGVAFF. In nucleotides, the CDR3 is TGTGCCTGGAGTGTAGGGCAGGGGGTGGCTTTCTTT. Together with reference TRBV30 and TRBJ1-1, the CDR3 gives the full variable domain: SQTIHQWPATLVQPVGSPLSLECTVEGTSNPNLYWYRQAAGRGLQLLFYSVGIGQISSEVPQNLSASRPQDRQFILSSKKLLLSDSGFYLCAWSVGQGVAFFGQGTRLTVV.

The chain is built from TRBV2 and TRBJ2-2; TRBD2 agrees at 9 bases. The CDR3 is 18 residues long. CDR1 and CDR2 from the germline V gene are SNHLY and FYNNEI. The ends lost 7 bases at V and 2 bases at J; junction bases unmatched: 14. The CDR3 DNA is TGTGCCAGCACTCTTCCCCGAGCGGGGGGCCTCAACACCGGGGAGCTGTTTTTT. Translating it yields CASTLPRAGGLNTGELFF.

This clone has ten or more counts. CDR3 sequence reads: CAISETGNTEAFF. The CDR3 bases are TGTGCCATCAGTGAGACAGGGAACACTGAAGCTTTCTTT. This chain uses TRBV10-3 with TRBJ1-1; maybe TRBD1 (5 bases). The length of the CDR3 is 13 residues. The V gene's germline CDR1 is ENHRY and CDR2 SYGVKD. V lost 2 bases and J 1 base, leaving 5 bases between the germline ends.

This chain connects TRBV5-6 to TRBJ2-7; 10 bases match TRBD1. V lost 3 bases to trimming and J lost 5 bases; unmatched junction nucleotides: 2. CDR1 is SGHDT and CDR2 is YYEEEE in the germline V gene. This CDR3 has 13 residues. CDR3 sequence: CASSWDRGDEQYF. CDR3 sequence (DNA): TGTGCCAGCAGCTGGGACAGGGGCGACGAGCAGTACTTC.

The chain is built from TRBV1 and TRBJ2-7; TRBD2, the D gene given by the table, was not confirmed from the DNA. TRBV1 is termed a pseudogene. The CDR3 is 19 residues long. The CDR3 coding sequence is TGCACCAGCAGCCAAGATCCCCCATGGGATCTAGCGGGCTCCTACGAGCAGTACTTC. Protein sequence: CTSSQDPPWDLAGSYEQYF.